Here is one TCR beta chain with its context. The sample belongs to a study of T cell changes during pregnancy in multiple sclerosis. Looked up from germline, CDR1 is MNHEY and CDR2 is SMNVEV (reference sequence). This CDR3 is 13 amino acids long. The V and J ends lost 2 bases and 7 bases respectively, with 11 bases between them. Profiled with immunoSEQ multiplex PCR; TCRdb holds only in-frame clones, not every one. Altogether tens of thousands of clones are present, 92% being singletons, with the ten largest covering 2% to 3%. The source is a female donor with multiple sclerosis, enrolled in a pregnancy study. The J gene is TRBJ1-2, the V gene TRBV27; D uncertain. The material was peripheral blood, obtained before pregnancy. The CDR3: CASSLGERSGYTF. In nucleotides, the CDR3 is TGTGCCAGCAGTTTAGGTGAGAGAAGTGGCTACACCTTC.